What follows are 30 T cell receptor beta chains derived from one specimen sequenced in a study of blood T cell repertoires in COVID-19. Libraries were prepared by immunoSEQ multiplex PCR; TCRdb keeps only in-frame clonotypes and omits some of them. The sample carries approximately 100,000 clones, roughly nine tenths recorded once. The sequenced sample was peripheral blood. The origin of the receptors is a man aged 45-65 years with acute or convalescent COVID-19.

The rearrangement joins TRBV5-4 to TRBJ2-7; D is possibly TRBD2 (6 bases). This CDR3 spans 16 amino acids. The germline V gene encodes CDR1 SGHNT and CDR2 YYREEE (reference sequence). The V end was cut by 0 bases, the J end by 2 bases, with 15 bases between. For the CDR3, the DNA is TGTGCCAGCAGCTTGGAAGGCGGGGCCAATACCTACGAGCAGTACTTC. Translating gives CASSLEGGANTYEQYF.

The CDR3 DNA follows: TGTGCCAGCAGGCCGGGACAGGCGAACACCGGGGAGCTGTTTTTT. This gives the protein CASRPGQANTGELFF. This sequence joins TRBV6-5 and TRBJ2-2, with 8 bases lining up with TRBD1. V was clipped by 6 bases and J by 0 bases; unmatched bases: 3. The CDR3 is 15 residues long. Germline CDR1 is MNHEY and CDR2 is SVGAGI.

CDR3: CASSQGDSVRPQHF. The DNA of the CDR3 is TGTGCCAGCAGCCAAGGGGACAGCGTTCGGCCCCAGCATTTT. The genes are TRBV3-1 (or the pseudogene TRBV3-2) and TRBJ1-5, with 7 nucleotides matching TRBD1. CDR1 is LGHDT and CDR2 is YNNKEL in the germline V gene (reference sequence). Trimming at V came to 1 base and at J to 9 bases, leaving 6 bases not matched to a gene. The CDR3 has 14 residues.

The chain has TRBV11-2 and TRBJ2-7; D is uncertain. Trimming shortened V by 8 bases and J by 4 bases, and 24 bases separated the two germline ends. The germline CDR1 and CDR2 sequences are SGHAT and FQNNGV. The CDR3 consists of 16 residues. The CDR3: CASAPAGGSLKYEQYF. CDR3 nucleotides: TGTGCCAGCGCCCCCGCCGGCGGCAGCCTAAAGTACGAGCAGTACTTC.

The chain couples TRBV7-8 to TRBJ1-1; D is undetermined. Germline values: CDR1 SGHVS, CDR2 FQNEAQ. CDR3 length: 12 residues. Trimming shortened V by 5 bases and J by 10 bases, and 14 bases separated the two germline ends. The CDR3, as DNA: TGTGCCAGCAGCCGCCAAGGAGGTTCAGCTTTCTTT. As protein: CASSRQGGSAFF.

The J gene is TRBJ1-2, the V gene TRBV27, with D unclear. V lost 3 bases and J 0 bases, leaving 8 bases between the germline ends. Per the germline V gene, CDR1 is MNHEY and CDR2 is SMNVEV (reference sequence). The CDR3 is 14 residues long. CDR3 coding DNA: TGTGCCAGCAGTTTGAGCTGGTCTAACTATGGCTACACCTTC. Its translation: CASSLSWSNYGYTF.

The chain combines TRBV28 with TRBJ1-5, with TRBD1 matching 8 bases. Trimming cost V 1 base and J 2 bases; bases outside gene matches: 16. CDR1 and CDR2 from the germline V gene are MDHEN and SYDVKM. The CDR3 is 20 amino acids. The CDR3, as DNA: TGTGCCAGCAGTTTATTCGCGAGACAGGGGTTGCGGGACGGCAATCAGCCCCAGCATTTT. Translating it yields CASSLFARQGLRDGNQPQHF. The full variable domain, with the rest looked up from reference TRBV28 and TRBJ1-5, is DVKVTQSSRYLVKRTGEKVFLECVQDMDHENMFWYRQDPGLGLRLIYFSYDVKMKEKGDIPEGYSVSREKKERFSLILESASTNQTSMYLCASSLFARQGLRDGNQPQHFGDGTRLSIL.

In its sample, this clone was seen a few times. The V gene is TRBV11-2, the J gene TRBJ2-1; 7 nucleotides align to TRBD2. Trimming at V came to 4 bases and at J to 3 bases, leaving 6 bases not matched to a gene. The CDR3 is 15 amino acids. Germline values: CDR1 SGHAT, CDR2 FQNNGV. The CDR3 DNA reads as TGTGCCAGCAGCTCACCAGCGGGGTACTACAATGAGCAGTTCTTC. Translating gives CASSSPAGYYNEQFF.

The gene calls are TRBV27 and TRBJ2-2; 8 nucleotides match TRBD1. The germline V gene has CDR1 MNHEY and CDR2 SMNVEV (reference sequence). The CDR3 loop spans 15 amino acids. The V and J ends lost 8 bases and 1 base, in that order; junction bases with no gene match: 6. The CDR3 DNA reads TGTGCCAGCGGCCGGACAGGGCTGAACACCGGGGAGCTGTTTTTT. Protein product: CASGRTGLNTGELFF.

The gene calls are TRBV14 and TRBJ1-4, with no clear D. The germline V and J ends were trimmed by 0 bases and 0 bases, with 14 bases remaining between them. The CDR3 loop spans 18 amino acids. Per the germline V gene, CDR1 is SGHDN and CDR2 is FVKESK. The CDR3 DNA reads TGTGCCAGCAGCCAAGACCCGATAAGCGGTGCAACTAATGAAAAACTGTTTTTT. Amino acid sequence: CASSQDPISGATNEKLFF. Using reference TRBV14 and TRBJ1-4 for the parts outside the CDR3, the full variable domain is EAGVTQFPSHSVIEKGQTVTLRCDPISGHDNLYWYRRVMGKEIKFLLHFVKESKQDESGMPNNRFLAERTGGTYSTLKVQPAELEDSGVYFCASSQDPISGATNEKLFFGSGTQLSVL.

The chain uses TRBV4-3 and TRBJ1-4; the match to TRBD1 covers 8 bases. The CDR3 loop spans 14 amino acids. The V segment lost 2 bases and the J segment 8 bases; nucleotides outside the gene matches: 4. Per germline, CDR1 LGHNA and CDR2 YSLEER. The CDR3 is CASSQTRGREKLFF. The CDR3, as DNA: TGCGCCAGCAGCCAAACCAGGGGGCGGGAAAAACTGTTTTTT.

This clone appeared once. This chain links TRBV19 with TRBJ1-5, with TRBD1 matching over 7 bases. Looked up from germline, CDR1 is LNHDA and CDR2 is SQIVND (reference sequence). J gave up 0 bases and V 8 bases, and 10 bases lay outside the gene matches. The CDR3 sequence is 16 residues long. DNA for the CDR3: TGTGCCAGTGCCGGCCAGGGGGGATATAGCAATCAGCCCCAGCATTTT. Protein: CASAGQGGYSNQPQHF.

The V and J genes are TRBV7-6 and TRBJ2-1; 8 bases line up with TRBD1. The CDR3 totals 15 residues. Germline V lookup: CDR1 SGHVS, CDR2 FNYEAQ. V shed 1 base, J shed 9 bases, and the junction held 8 bases outside the gene matches. Here the CDR3 DNA reads TGTGCCAGCAGCTTAGGGGGCAGGGGGCTTGGTGAGCAGTTCTTC. Protein sequence: CASSLGGRGLGEQFF.

The chain is built from TRBV10-2 and TRBJ2-1; 10 bases are a match to TRBD2. The length of the CDR3 is 19 residues. Germline-derived CDR1 and CDR2 are WSHSY and SAAADI. The V gene end was trimmed by 5 bases and the J gene end by 0 bases; junction bases not matched to a gene: 13. The CDR3 sequence: CASSQGGSGGLSSYNEQFF. In DNA form, the CDR3 reads TGCGCCAGCAGTCAAGGGGGTAGCGGGGGGCTTAGCTCCTACAATGAGCAGTTCTTC.

The chain recombines TRBV12-3 or TRBV12-4 with TRBJ1-1; the D gene is possibly TRBD1 (5 bases). There are 13 residues in the CDR3. V shed 6 bases and J shed 3 bases, with 11 bases lying between them. Here the CDR3 DNA reads TGTGCCAGCAGCCACCGGGGGGACACTGAAGCTTTCTTT. This sequence encodes CASSHRGDTEAFF.

The chain employs TRBV7-9 and TRBJ1-4; D possibly corresponds to TRBD1 (6 bases). Germline CDR1 is SEHNR and CDR2 is FQNEAQ (reference sequence). The germline V and J ends were trimmed by 3 bases and 5 bases, with 10 bases remaining between them. The length of the CDR3 is 14 residues. CDR3 region: CASSLQGLNEKLFF. DNA for the CDR3: TGTGCCAGCAGCTTGCAGGGGTTAAATGAAAAACTGTTTTTT.

This chain links TRBV10-3 with TRBJ1-3; 7 bases fit TRBD1. Germline CDR1 and CDR2: ENHRY and SYGVKD. The CDR3 is 13 amino acids. V lost 6 bases to trimming and J lost 4 bases; unmatched junction nucleotides: 3. CDR3 region: CAISTGDGNTIYF. The CDR3, as DNA: TGTGCCATCAGCACAGGGGACGGAAACACCATATATTTT.

J is TRBJ2-5 and V is TRBV7-9; D gene uncertain. The germline V and J ends were trimmed by 3 bases and 2 bases, with 4 bases remaining between them. The CDR3 has 12 amino acids. Germline V gene lookup returns CDR1 SEHNR and CDR2 FQNEAQ (reference sequence). The CDR3 DNA is TGTGCCAGCAGCTTTCAGCAAGAGACCCAGTACTTC. The encoded protein is CASSFQQETQYF.

A single count supports this clone. V is TRBV3-1 (or the pseudogene TRBV3-2) and J is TRBJ1-6; D gene unclear. The germline CDR1 and CDR2 sequences are LGHDT and YNNKEL (reference sequence). Trimming pared 7 bases from V and 0 bases from J, leaving 7 bases between. This CDR3 spans 14 amino acids. CDR3 in DNA: TGTGCCAGCAAAATGAGCTCCTATAATTCACCCCTCCACTTT. Protein: CASKMSSYNSPLHF.

Only one count was recorded for this clone. The genes are TRBV5-1 and TRBJ1-3; D is possibly TRBD1 (6 bases). The length of the CDR3 is 15 residues. Trimming stripped 2 bases from V and 0 bases from J, with 9 bases between. CDR1 and CDR2 (germline): SGHRS, YFSETQ. The CDR3 DNA reads as TGCGCCAGCAGCTTCGCAGGGGACTCTGGAAACACCATATATTTT. It specifies CASSFAGDSGNTIYF.

This clone has ten or more counts. The germline gene is not matched at one end of the junction; a read error may be the cause. V gene TRBV20-1 combines with J gene TRBJ2-3; no clear D gene. The CDR3 is made up of 11 amino acids. The germline gives CDR1 DFQATT, CDR2 SNEGSKA (reference sequence). Written as DNA, the CDR3 is TGCAGTGCGAGCAAATTTAATGTTTTCCCCTTT. Its translation: CSASKFNVFPF.

This clone was seen once. This chain uses TRBV27 with TRBJ2-7; 8 nucleotides align to TRBD2. V shed 5 bases and J 7 bases; nucleotides not matched to a gene: 10. The CDR3 sequence is 14 residues long. Looked up from germline, CDR1 is MNHEY and CDR2 is SMNVEV (reference sequence). The CDR3 DNA sequence: TGTGCCAGCAGTCGAAGCGGGGGAACCGGGGAGCAGTACTTC. Translation: CASSRSGGTGEQYF.

The V call is TRBV7-6, the J call TRBJ1-4; the D gene is possibly TRBD1 (6 bases). The germline gives CDR1 SGHVS, CDR2 FNYEAQ. The ends were cut back, 3 bases at V and 3 bases at J, with 14 bases in the middle. CDR3 length: 16 amino acids. CDR3 region: CASSLGGAGANEKLFF. CDR3 nucleotide sequence: TGTGCCAGCAGCTTGGGAGGGGCAGGGGCTAATGAAAAACTGTTTTTT.

CDR3 in DNA: TGTGCCAGCAGCCCAAGGGGCAGGATTCGTAACACCTATGGCTACACCTTC. This encodes CASSPRGRIRNTYGYTF. The rearrangement links TRBV7-2 to TRBJ1-2; a possible D gene is TRBD1 (5 bases). The germline V gene encodes CDR1 SGHTA and CDR2 FQGNSA. Trimming cost V 5 bases and J 4 bases, with 23 bases left between them. This CDR3 is built from 17 residues.

In its sample, this clone was seen a few times. This rearrangement joins TRBV11-2 to TRBJ2-7, with unresolved D. This CDR3 spans 12 amino acids. The ends were cut back, 5 bases at V and 5 bases at J, with 10 bases in the middle. Germline V gene sequence: CDR1 SGHAT, CDR2 FQNNGV. The CDR3 reads CASSHGANEQYF. The CDR3 DNA reads TGTGCCAGCAGCCACGGAGCGAACGAGCAGTACTTC.

The chain employs TRBV19 and TRBJ1-1, with D tentatively TRBD1 (6 bases). Per germline, CDR1 LNHDA and CDR2 SQIVND (reference sequence). The CDR3 length is 11 residues. The V end was cut by 10 bases, the J end by 1 base, with 7 bases between. This CDR3 reads CATRGNTEAFF. The CDR3 bases are TGTGCCACCAGGGGGAACACTGAAGCTTTCTTT.

This clone came up once. V and J are TRBV5-4 and TRBJ2-5; 8 bases align to TRBD2. V lost 4 bases, J lost 4 bases, and 6 bases stayed unmatched. Germline loops: CDR1 SGHNT, CDR2 YYREEE (reference sequence). This CDR3 is built from 14 residues. The CDR3 DNA is TGTGCCAGCAGCACGGGACTAGAGGGAGAGACCCAGTACTTC. It specifies CASSTGLEGETQYF.

The rearrangement joins TRBV6-5 to TRBJ2-1, with a weak D call TRBD2 (6 bases). This CDR3 has 14 amino acids. V was pared by 6 bases and J by 5 bases, with 14 bases between. The V gene's germline CDR1 is MNHEY and CDR2 SVGAGI. The CDR3 region is CASRRDSSNNEQFF. CDR3 DNA: TGTGCCAGCAGGCGGGACTCCAGCAACAATGAGCAGTTCTTC.

This clone has just a few counts. This sample includes further DNA sequences coding for the same CDR3. This chain links TRBV5-1 with TRBJ1-5; D may be TRBD1 (6 bases). The CDR3 length is 14 residues. Trimming took off 4 bases at V and 4 bases at J, with 12 bases between the two ends. Looked up from germline, CDR1 is SGHRS and CDR2 is YFSETQ. The chain's CDR3 is CASSQGGGNQPQHF. Here the CDR3 DNA reads TGCGCCAGCAGCCAAGGGGGGGGGAATCAGCCCCAGCATTTT.

This clone was seen a handful of times. V gene TRBV10-2 combines with J gene TRBJ1-5; 12 bases align to TRBD1. Germline V gene sequence: CDR1 WSHSY, CDR2 SAAADI. The CDR3 has 14 amino acids. J gave up 6 bases and V 6 bases, and 3 bases lay outside the gene matches. The CDR3 loop is CASRGQGAAQPQHF. The CDR3 region has the DNA TGCGCCAGCAGGGGACAGGGGGCGGCTCAGCCCCAGCATTTT.